This TCR beta chain was sequenced during a study of T cell responses to AZD1222 COVID-19 vaccine. Study-level information: Pooling of second doses given at about 4 or about 12 weeks was done. Notes on the study in general: AZD1222 recipients seropositive at baseline numbered only 5 or 6. Most donors were white British, females outnumbered males, and clonal diversity was possibly underestimated.

Looked up from germline, CDR1 is LNHDA and CDR2 is SQIVND (reference sequence). V was pared by 6 bases and J by 1 base, with 12 bases between. The CDR3 runs 14 residues. Profiled with immunoSEQ multiplex PCR; TCRdb holds only in-frame clones, not every one. The data contain fewer than 130,000 clones, 92% of them singletons. On this clone itself: As yet, its antigen is unknown.

The sequence derives from an adult in good health. Specimen: peripheral blood, collected on day 0 of AZD1222 vaccination. The chain uses TRBV19 and TRBJ1-1; possibly TRBD1 for D (5 bases). The CDR3 bases are TGTGCCAGTAGATACGGGACGGAGAACACTGAAGCTTTCTTT. Protein: CASRYGTENTEAFF.